Listed below are T cell receptor beta chains from one sample, sequenced in a study of OX40 agonist ivuxolimab in advanced cancers. Using immunoSEQ multiplex PCR, the repertoire was profiled, and TCRdb retains in-frame clones only, with some absent. The sample lists fewer than 85,000 clones, 65% to 90% occurring once. This specimen was CD4+ or CD8+ T cells sorted from blood, taken in a trial of the OX40 agonist ivuxolimab. The source is an adult with an advanced solid tumor such as melanoma, head and neck, liver or kidney cancer. Each CDR3 is given with its conserved first and last residue. Each record gives: clone size, J gene, D gene, V gene, CDR3 DNA, CDR3 protein. The D gene is left open where the match is weak. Only some rows state a clone size, as once, few, many or a class for expanded clones.

>NA|TRBJ2-7|NA|TRBV4-1
TGCGCCAGCAGCCAAGATAAGGGCAGAATTGGGTACGAGCAGTACTTC
CASSQDKGRIGYEQYF
>NA|TRBJ2-1|TRBD2|TRBV11-3
TGTGCCAGCAGCCAAACCGGGACTAGCGGGGGGGCGGAGCTGTTCTTC
CASSQTGTSGGAELFF
>once|TRBJ2-2|TRBD1|TRBV27
TGTGCCAGCAGAGGGACAGTTAACACCGGGGAGCTGTTTTTT
CASRGTVNTGELFF
>NA|TRBJ2-7|NA|TRBV27
TGTGCCAGCAGTTTTCGGGGGGCCTCCAATTCCTACGAGCAGTACTTC
CASSFRGASNSYEQYF
>NA|TRBJ2-5|NA|TRBV30
TGTGCCTGGGGCTGGGCTAGCGCCCGGACCCAGTACTTC
CAWGWASARTQYF
>once|TRBJ1-5|NA|TRBV28
TGTGCCACAGGGATGGGCAATCAGCCCCAGCATTTT
CATGMGNQPQHF
>NA|TRBJ1-6|NA|TRBV7-6
TGTGCCAGCAGCTTAAGACAGTATAATTCACCCCTCCACTTT
CASSLRQYNSPLHF
>NA|TRBJ2-3|TRBD2|TRBV30
TGTGCCTGGAGCGACGGCGGGACGGGAGGGCCTTCAGATACGCAGTATTTT
CAWSDGGTGGPSDTQYF
>NA|TRBJ2-5|NA|TRBV20-1
TGCAGTGCTGGGCTGGTCCTAGACTTC
CSAGLVLDF
>NA|TRBJ2-3|TRBD1|TRBV5-1
TGCGCCAGCAGCTTGGCCGGGACAGGGGGCACTGGGGGAGATACGCAGTATTTT
CASSLAGTGGTGGDTQYF
>NA|TRBJ2-7|TRBD2|TRBV5-6
TGTGCCAGCAGCTCGGGACTAGGAACCTACGAGCAGTACTTC
CASSSGLGTYEQYF
>NA|TRBJ2-3|NA|TRBV6-5
TGTGCCAGCAGTTACGGGGGGCGTGGGAGCACAGATACGCAGTATTTT
CASSYGGRGSTDTQYF
>few|TRBJ1-6|NA|TRBV25-1
TGTGCCAGCAGCGTCGGGGGGCCGGGGCTTCCCCTCCACTTT
CASSVGGPGLPLHF
>NA|TRBJ2-7|NA|TRBV28
TGTGCCAGCAGGTTGACACCCTACGAGCAGTACTTC
CASRLTPYEQYF
>NA|TRBJ2-7|TRBD1|TRBV5-5
TGTGCCAGCAGCTTGGGGGGGACAGGGTTGGACGAGCAGTACTTC
CASSLGGTGLDEQYF
>NA|TRBJ1-4|NA|TRBV18
TGTGCCAGCTCACCATTGGTTGTCTCATATGAAAAACTGTTTTTT
CASSPLVVSYEKLFF
>NA|TRBJ2-7|NA|TRBV5-4
TGTGCCAGCAGCTTGGAAAAGTACGAGCAGTACTTC
CASSLEKYEQYF
>NA|TRBJ1-5|NA|TRBV5-1
TGCGCCAGCAGCCTTGACGGTGACAATCAGCCCCAGCATTTT
CASSLDGDNQPQHF
>NA|TRBJ2-3|NA|TRBV5-1
TGCGCCAGCAGCTTGCGCCAGGTCAGCGATACGCAGTATTTT
CASSLRQVSDTQYF
>few|TRBJ1-6|NA|TRBV21-1
TGTGCCAGCAGCAAAGCGGGGCCGAAACGGGATTCACCCCTCCACTTT
CASSKAGPKRDSPLHF